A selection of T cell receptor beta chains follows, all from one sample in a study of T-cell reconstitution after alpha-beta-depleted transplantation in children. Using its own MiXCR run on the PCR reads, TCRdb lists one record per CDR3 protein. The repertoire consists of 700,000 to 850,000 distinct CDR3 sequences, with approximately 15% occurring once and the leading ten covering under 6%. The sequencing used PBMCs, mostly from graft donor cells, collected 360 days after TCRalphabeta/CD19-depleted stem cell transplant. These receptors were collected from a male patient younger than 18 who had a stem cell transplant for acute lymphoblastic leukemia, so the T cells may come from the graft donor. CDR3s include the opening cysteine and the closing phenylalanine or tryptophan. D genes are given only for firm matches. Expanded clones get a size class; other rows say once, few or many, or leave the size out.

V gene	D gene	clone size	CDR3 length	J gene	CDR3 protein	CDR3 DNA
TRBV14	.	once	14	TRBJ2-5	CASSHVLIQETQYF	TGTGCCAGCAGCCATGTCCTCATCCAAGAGACCCAGTACTTC
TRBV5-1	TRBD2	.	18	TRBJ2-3	CASSSLGLAGGTPDTQYF	TGCGCCAGCAGCTCCCTGGGACTAGCGGGAGGGACGCCAGATACGCAGTATTTT
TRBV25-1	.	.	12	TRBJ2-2	CASSEYRGELFF	TGTGCCAGCAGTGAATACAGGGGGGAGCTGTTTTTT
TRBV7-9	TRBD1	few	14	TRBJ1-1	CASRTGQSNTEAFF	TGTGCCAGCAGGACGGGACAGTCAAACACTGAAGCTTTCTTT
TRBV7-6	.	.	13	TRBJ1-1	CASSLLGRTEAFF	TGTGCCAGCAGCTTACTCGGCCGCACTGAAGCTTTCTTT
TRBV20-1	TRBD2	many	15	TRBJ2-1	CSASSGTSGYNEQFF	TGCAGTGCTAGCTCTGGGACTAGCGGATACAATGAGCAGTTCTTC
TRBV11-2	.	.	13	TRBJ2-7	CASSFDPPYEQYF	TGTGCCAGCAGCTTTGATCCTCCCTACGAGCAGTACTTC
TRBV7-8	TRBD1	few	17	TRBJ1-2	CASSLGRQGERRHGYTF	TGTGCCAGCAGCCTTGGAAGACAGGGGGAACGGAGACATGGCTACACCTTC
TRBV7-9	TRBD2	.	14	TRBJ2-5	CASALGAGVETQYF	TGTGCCAGCGCTTTGGGCGCGGGAGTGGAGACCCAGTACTTC
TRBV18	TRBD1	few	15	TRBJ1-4	CASSEDRTTNEKLFF	TGTGCCAGCTCAGAGGACAGGACAACTAATGAAAAACTGTTTTTT
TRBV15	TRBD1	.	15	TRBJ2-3	CATSRVPQGLDTQYF	TGTGCCACCAGCAGAGTACCACAGGGGTTAGATACGCAGTATTTT
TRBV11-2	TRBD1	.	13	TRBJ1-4	CASSRDRDEKLFF	TGTGCCAGCAGCAGGGACAGGGACGAAAAACTGTTTTTT
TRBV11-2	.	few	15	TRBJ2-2	CASSLAGADTGELFF	TGTGCCAGCAGCTTAGCAGGGGCGGACACCGGGGAGCTGTTTTTT
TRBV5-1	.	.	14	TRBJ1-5	CASSPEGYNQPQHF	TGCGCCAGCAGCCCAGAGGGATACAATCAGCCCCAGCATTTT